The 31 T cell receptor beta chains presented below share a single source sample, sequenced in a study of human T cells and chemical hapten exposure. Each CDR3 protein is one row after TCRdb ran MiXCR on the RACE reads. The sample contains about 350,000 distinct CDR3 sequences, roughly 6.3% of which appear only once. Time point given: patch test 2, 6 weeks after DPC sensitization. Regarding treatment: therapeutic diphenylcyclopropenone sensitization with weekly scalp DPC. The source material was whole blood, sampled in connection with sensitization to the hapten diphenylcyclopropenone (DPC). These receptors all come from a young woman with alopecia areata. Some clones in this sample may be carry-over from other donors' samples.

This clonotype was observed at least ten times. The chain is built from TRBV29-1 and TRBJ1-4; D is undetermined. This CDR3 comprises 10 residues. Germline assignment: CDR1 SQVTM and CDR2 ANQGSEA. Trimming removed 2 bases from V and 8 bases from J, with 3 bases in between. The CDR3: CSVEQEKLFF. As DNA, the CDR3 is TGCAGCGTTGAACAGGAAAAACTGTTTTTT.

The rearrangement uses TRBV12-3 or TRBV12-4 and TRBJ2-1; no definite D call. Trimming took off 3 bases at V and 6 bases at J, with 9 bases between the two ends. The CDR3 has 13 residues. CDR3 residues: CASSFPNLNEQFF. The CDR3 DNA reads TGTGCCAGCAGTTTCCCTAACCTCAATGAGCAGTTCTTC.

This clonotype was seen many times. The chain couples TRBV7-9 to TRBJ1-5, with 11 bases lining up with TRBD1. The germline V gene has CDR1 SEHNR and CDR2 FQNEAQ (reference sequence). V lost 5 bases to trimming and J lost 6 bases; unmatched junction nucleotides: 3. This CDR3 has 14 amino acids. CDR3 in DNA: TGTGCCAGCAGCGGACAGGGGGCCCGTCAGCCCCAGCATTTT. Protein sequence: CASSGQGARQPQHF.

This clonotype came up a few times. CDR3 DNA: TGCAGCTCCAGACAGGGGGCAGATACGCAGTATTTT. Translation gives CSSRQGADTQYF. This chain links TRBV29-1 with TRBJ2-3; TRBD1 matches at 9 bases. V shed 8 bases and J 4 bases; nucleotides not matched to a gene: 4. The CDR3 runs 12 residues. Germline V gene sequence: CDR1 SQVTM, CDR2 ANQGSEA.

This clonotype was counted at least ten times. The chain links TRBV7-9 to TRBJ1-2; weak D call: TRBD1 (5 bases). The V end was cut by 1 base, the J end by 7 bases, with 7 bases between. This CDR3 contains 12 residues. Germline CDR1 is SEHNR and CDR2 is FQNEAQ (reference sequence). The CDR3 nucleotides are TGTGCCAGCAGCTTAGGCAGGGTTGGCTACACCTTC. It encodes CASSLGRVGYTF.

This clonotype was detected a few times. The genes are TRBV6-2 or TRBV6-3 and TRBJ1-1, with a tentative D call TRBD1 (5 bases). V lost 6 bases and J 6 bases, leaving 20 bases between the germline ends. Germline CDR1 MNHEY, CDR2 SVGEGT. The CDR3 spans 15 residues. In nucleotides, the CDR3 is TGTGCCAGCAGCGCCCACCAGGGTAGAGGTGCTGAAGCTTTCTTT. It specifies CASSAHQGRGAEAFF.

This sequence joins TRBV20-1 and TRBJ1-2; 8 positions agree with TRBD1. CDR1 is DFQATT and CDR2 is SNEGSKA in the germline V gene (reference sequence). The junction had 4 bases not matched to a gene; V was cut back by 5 bases and J by 8 bases. The CDR3 extends over 11 amino acids. CDR3 in amino acids: CSASQGGGYTF. CDR3 DNA: TGCAGTGCTTCACAGGGGGGCGGCTACACCTTC.

This clonotype was detected a few times. The chain combines TRBV6-5 with TRBJ1-1, with unresolved D. The CDR3 is made up of 13 amino acids. V lost 4 bases to trimming and J lost 7 bases, with 13 bases between them. The germline CDR1 and CDR2 sequences are MNHEY and SVGAGI. In DNA, the CDR3 is TGTGCCAGCAGTTTGGGGAGGAAGGATGAAGCTTTCTTT. It specifies CASSLGRKDEAFF.

This clonotype was seen a handful of times. This chain uses TRBV27 with TRBJ2-7, with D uncertain. The CDR3 extends over 13 amino acids. Germline V gene data show CDR1 as MNHEY and CDR2 as SMNVEV (reference sequence). V was clipped by 5 bases and J by 4 bases, with 12 bases between them. The CDR3 here is CASSADMLYEQYF. CDR3 nucleotides: TGTGCCAGCAGTGCTGACATGTTATACGAGCAGTACTTC.

Many counts were recorded for this clonotype. The chain employs TRBV6-5 and TRBJ1-1; the D gene is possibly TRBD1 (6 bases). The length of the CDR3 is 13 residues. From germline, CDR1 is MNHEY and CDR2 SVGAGI. V shed 2 bases and J shed 5 bases, with 9 bases lying between them. CDR3: CASSYPGVTEAFF. CDR3 nucleotide sequence: TGTGCCAGCAGTTACCCAGGGGTTACTGAAGCTTTCTTT.

The chain recombines TRBV15 with TRBJ2-3; possible D gene TRBD2, 5 bases. CDR1 is LNHNV, CDR2 YYDKDF, per germline (reference sequence). The CDR3 has 16 residues. The V and J ends lost 0 bases and 2 bases respectively, with 12 bases between them. Here the CDR3 DNA reads TGTGCCACCAGCAGAGATAAAAGCGGAGCCACAGATACGCAGTATTTT. Translated, it gives CATSRDKSGATDTQYF. Complete variable domain (other parts from reference TRBV15 and TRBJ2-3): DAMVIQNPRYQVTQFGKPVTLSCSQTLNHNVMYWYQQKSSQAPKLLFHYYDKDFNNEADTPDNFQSRRPNTSFCFLDIRSPGLGDTAMYLCATSRDKSGATDTQYFGPGTRLTVL.

The rearrangement joins TRBV9 to TRBJ2-7, with TRBD1 identical over 8 bases. This CDR3 is built from 15 residues. J gave up 2 bases and V 3 bases, and 7 bases lay outside the gene matches. The germline V gene has CDR1 SGDLS and CDR2 YYNGEE. The CDR3, as DNA: TGTGCCAGCAGCGCTACCGGGACAGGTCCCTACGAGCAGTACTTC. Amino acid sequence: CASSATGTGPYEQYF.

This clonotype was found many times. The chain carries TRBV29-1 and TRBJ1-3; no firm D call. The CDR3 runs to 13 residues. The germline CDR1 and CDR2 sequences are SQVTM and ANQGSEA. Trimming cost V 1 base and J 0 bases, with 4 bases left between them. Here the CDR3 reads CSVEVHSGNTIYF. CDR3 coding DNA: TGCAGCGTTGAAGTCCACTCTGGAAACACCATATATTTT.

The J gene is TRBJ1-6, the V gene TRBV5-7; the D is unclear. TRBV5-7 is an ORF; its function is uncertain. The CDR3 consists of 11 residues. V was cut by 6 bases and J by 14 bases, with 12 bases left in between. As DNA, the CDR3 is TGTGCCAGCATCACCGATGGGGCCCTCCACTTT. Translated, it gives CASITDGALHF.

In this sample, this clonotype turned up many times. This chain connects TRBV7-2 to TRBJ1-5; D remains ambiguous. The CDR3 is 15 amino acids. V was pared by 2 bases and J by 4 bases, with 12 bases between. Germline CDR1 and CDR2: SGHTA and FQGNSA. As DNA, the CDR3 is TGTGCCAGCAGCTTATCGACCGGCCGTAATCAGCCCCAGCATTTT. Protein product: CASSLSTGRNQPQHF.

In this sample, this clonotype turned up a few times. The chain couples TRBV4-3 to TRBJ1-2, with 9 positions matching TRBD1. Germline lookup yields CDR1 LGHNA and CDR2 YSLEER. This CDR3 is built from 16 residues. V shed 1 base, J shed 7 bases, and the junction held 10 bases outside the gene matches. CDR3 sequence reads: CASSQGPGQGIGGYTF. The DNA of the CDR3 is TGCGCCAGCAGCCAAGGACCGGGACAGGGTATCGGTGGCTACACCTTC.

This clonotype was seen repeatedly, ten times or more. This chain connects TRBV4-3 to TRBJ1-1; D unresolved. CDR1 is LGHNA and CDR2 is YSLEER in the germline V gene. V was pared by 0 bases and J by 0 bases, with 11 bases between. CDR3 length: 16 amino acids. CDR3 nucleotides: TGCGCCAGCAGCCAAGATCGCGGCCCCATGAACACTGAAGCTTTCTTT. Protein: CASSQDRGPMNTEAFF.

This clonotype was recorded a few times. The chain joins TRBV6-1 to TRBJ2-1; 7 nucleotides match TRBD1. The J segment lost 4 bases and the V segment lost 2 bases, leaving 2 bases of the junction unmatched. CDR1 is MNHNS, CDR2 SASEGT, per germline. The CDR3 totals 14 residues. The DNA of the CDR3 is TGTGCCAGCAGTGAATCGACAGGGTACAATGAGCAGTTCTTC. Protein: CASSESTGYNEQFF.

This clonotype was observed at least ten times. The chain has TRBV28 and TRBJ1-6; D unclear. The CDR3 runs to 14 residues. V lost 8 bases and J 3 bases, leaving 11 bases between the germline ends. From germline, CDR1 is MDHEN and CDR2 SYDVKM. The CDR3 loop is CASRREVYNSPLHF. The CDR3 region has the DNA TGTGCCAGCCGCCGGGAGGTCTATAATTCACCCCTCCACTTT.

V gene TRBV4-2 combines with J gene TRBJ2-5; the D is unclear. V gave up 0 bases and J gave up 4 bases, with 9 bases separating them. The CDR3 has 14 amino acids. The V gene's germline CDR1 is LGHNA and CDR2 YNFKEQ. Here the CDR3 DNA reads TGTGCCAGCAGCCAAGAGGTAGGCCGAGAGACCCAGTACTTC. Translated, it gives CASSQEVGRETQYF.

The V gene is TRBV4-1, the J gene TRBJ2-3, with 8 positions matching TRBD1. The CDR3 consists of 18 residues. The V gene's germline CDR1 is MGHRA and CDR2 YSYEKL. V lost 0 bases to trimming and J lost 4 bases; unmatched junction nucleotides: 12. CDR3 DNA: TGCGCCAGCAGCCAAGATTCAGGGGGCATGTCGGGTGCAGATACGCAGTATTTT. As protein: CASSQDSGGMSGADTQYF.

This chain links TRBV6-5 with TRBJ2-5; possible D gene TRBD1, 5 bases. The CDR3 length is 14 residues. Trimming took 2 bases from V and 4 from J, leaving 11 bases between them. CDR1 is MNHEY, CDR2 SVGAGI, per germline. CDR3 loop: CASSYRGVLETQYF. The CDR3 nucleotides read TGTGCCAGCAGTTACAGGGGTGTCTTAGAGACCCAGTACTTC.

This clonotype was counted many times. The rearrangement uses TRBV4-1 and TRBJ1-1, with D tentatively TRBD1 (5 bases). CDR1 MGHRA and CDR2 YSYEKL come from the germline V gene. V was trimmed by 3 bases and J by 8 bases, leaving 16 bases between them. The CDR3 covers 14 residues. The chain's CDR3 is CASSQETPPGEAFF. CDR3 in DNA: TGCGCCAGCAGCCAGGAGACCCCCCCAGGGGAAGCTTTCTTT.

This clonotype was picked up many times. The chain is built from TRBV29-1 and TRBJ1-6; D is ambiguous. V was pared by 4 bases and J by 7 bases, with 11 bases between. The CDR3 length is 13 residues. Germline V gives CDR1 SQVTM, CDR2 ANQGSEA. CDR3 residues: CSVGVAGNSPLHF. The CDR3 DNA sequence: TGCAGCGTTGGGGTGGCAGGAAATTCACCCCTCCACTTT.

The V call is TRBV20-1, the J call TRBJ1-5; D uncertain. Trimming shortened V by 5 bases and J by 10 bases, and 21 bases separated the two germline ends. The germline CDR1 and CDR2 sequences are DFQATT and SNEGSKA (reference sequence). The CDR3 consists of 14 residues. DNA of the CDR3: TGCAGTGCTGCTCGGGTCTTCCTGGTCGGCCCCCAGCATTTT. Protein: CSAARVFLVGPQHF.

This clonotype was counted ten times or more. The chain carries TRBV6-2 or TRBV6-3 and TRBJ2-7; D uncertain. Germline CDR1 and CDR2: MNHEY and SVGEGT. This CDR3 comprises 14 residues. Trimming took off 6 bases at V and 1 base at J, with 13 bases between the two ends. CDR3 protein: CASSLMADSYEQYF. The CDR3 coding sequence is TGTGCCAGCAGCCTTATGGCAGATTCCTACGAGCAGTACTTC.

This clonotype was observed many times. The chain joins TRBV20-1 to TRBJ2-7; 10 bases fit TRBD1. The CDR3 runs to 14 residues. The J segment lost 4 bases and the V segment lost 1 base, leaving 4 bases of the junction unmatched. Germline V gene lookup returns CDR1 DFQATT and CDR2 SNEGSKA (reference sequence). CDR3 protein: CSARAGQGDYEQYF. DNA for the CDR3: TGCAGTGCTAGAGCCGGACAGGGGGATTACGAGCAGTACTTC.

The V and J genes are TRBV7-9 and TRBJ1-2, with 7 bases aligning to TRBD1. The CDR3 has 14 amino acids. Germline trimming cut 3 bases from V and 4 bases from J; bases unmatched to any gene: 5. Looked up from germline, CDR1 is SEHNR and CDR2 is FQNEAQ (reference sequence). Here the CDR3 reads CASSFDRAAYGYTF. The CDR3 DNA reads as TGTGCCAGCAGCTTCGACAGGGCCGCCTATGGCTACACCTTC.

This clonotype was found a few times. The chain joins TRBV24-1 to TRBJ2-1, with a possible D match to TRBD1 (6 bases). Trimming left V 4 bases short and J 8 bases short, with 14 bases between. The CDR3 is made up of 14 amino acids. Germline CDR1 and CDR2: KGHDR and SFDVKD. CDR3 in amino acids: CATSETTGTDEQFF. The CDR3 DNA reads as TGTGCCACCAGTGAAACAACAGGGACGGATGAGCAGTTCTTC.

This clonotype was seen only a few times. This rearrangement joins TRBV11-2 to TRBJ1-1; no clear D. The CDR3 loop spans 14 amino acids. V gave up 0 bases and J gave up 8 bases, with 13 bases separating them. CDR1 is SGHAT and CDR2 is FQNNGV in the germline V gene. The CDR3 is CASSLDSTVTEAFF. The CDR3 DNA reads as TGTGCCAGCAGCTTAGATAGTACGGTCACCGAAGCTTTCTTT.

This clonotype was seen a handful of times. The chain employs TRBV27 and TRBJ1-2; D ambiguous. Trimming removed 6 bases at V and 3 bases at J, with 14 bases between. Germline V CDR1 and CDR2: MNHEY, SMNVEV (reference sequence). The CDR3 is 14 residues long. CDR3 in DNA: TGTGCCAGCAGCCCAACGTCGGCTTACTATGGCTACACCTTC. Its translation is CASSPTSAYYGYTF.